This T cell receptor (beta chain) was identified in a study of CD8+CD57+ T cells in acquired aplastic anemia. This clonotype was counted ten times or more. Germline V CDR1 and CDR2: LNHDA, SQIVND (reference sequence). This CDR3 contains 13 residues. The ends were cut back, 10 bases at V and 4 bases at J, with 16 bases in the middle. Selection for sequencing was limited to patients who had shown CD8+CD57+ cell expansion by flow cytometry. For CDR3 and TCR beta VDJ profiling, genomic DNA was the template used. Each CDR3 protein gets one entry after TCRdb re-called the reads with MiXCR. The table includes approximately 190,000 distinct CDR3 sequences, roughly half detected once.

V is TRBV19 and J is TRBJ1-2; tentatively, D is TRBD1 (6 bases). This clonotype was sampled from a human donor with aplastic anemia. The sequenced material came from sorted CD4+, CD8+, or CD8+CD57+ T cells (not recorded which) from PBMCs. The chain's CDR3 is CATNRGFAYGYTF. Written as DNA, the CDR3 is TGTGCCACAAATAGGGGGTTTGCCTATGGCTACACCTTC.